This entry lists 26 T cell receptor beta chains sequenced from one sample in a study of T cells in Graves' hyperthyroidism and ophthalmopathy. Regions amplified from RNA transcripts were the TCR beta CDR3 regions. The primer set for the first-round RT-PCR of the TCR CDR3 was HTBI. TCRdb re-analysed the multiplex PCR reads in MiXCR, keeping a single row per CDR3 protein. The top ten clones hold 40% to 65% of a sample with over 150,000 distinct CDR3 sequences, around 17% of them seen once. Input material: blood. The receptors were gathered from a woman aged 45-60 years with Graves' hyperthyroidism.

Points on this clonotype: Possible read error: a much larger clone is one base away. The chain uses TRBV29-1 and TRBJ2-7; 7 bases map to TRBD2. V lost 1 base and J lost 6; bases outside the gene matches: 3. The CDR3 contains 12 residues. Germline CDR1 SQVTM, CDR2 ANQGSEA. CDR3 residues: CSVEGGGTEQYF. The CDR3, as DNA: TGCAGCGTTGAAGGGGGAGGGACCGAGCAGTACTTC.

This clonotype was seen just once. A much larger clone lies a single base off, so this may be a read error. The chain carries TRBV29-1 and TRBJ2-1, with TRBD1 matching over 12 bases. Losses at the gene ends were 8 bases for V and 10 bases for J; bases not matched to a gene: 12. The CDR3 loop spans 14 amino acids. The germline V gene encodes CDR1 SQVTM and CDR2 ANQGSEA. The CDR3 protein is CSIGYGTGGSEQFF. CDR3 coding DNA: TGCAGCATCGGGTACGGGACAGGGGGCAGCGAGCAGTTCTTC.

This clonotype came up a few times. The chain employs TRBV27 and TRBJ1-5, with unresolved D. Deletions cut 5 bases from V and 6 bases from J, with 14 bases between. The germline CDR1 and CDR2 sequences are MNHEY and SMNVEV (reference sequence). CDR3 length equals 14 residues. The CDR3 here is CASSPRLGSQPQHF. The CDR3 DNA reads TGTGCCAGCAGTCCGCGCTTGGGGAGTCAGCCCCAGCATTTT.

This clonotype was picked up many times. The J gene is TRBJ2-7, the V gene TRBV7-9; D is ambiguous. V shed 5 bases and J shed 0 bases, with 8 bases lying between them. Germline V gives CDR1 SEHNR, CDR2 FQNEAQ (reference sequence). There are 13 residues in the CDR3. The CDR3, as DNA: TGTGCCAGCAGCCCCCCCTCCTCCTACGAGCAGTACTTC. Translated, it gives CASSPPSSYEQYF.

This clonotype was seen more than once but under ten times. Possible read error: a much larger clone is one base away. This chain connects TRBV6-4 to TRBJ1-1; unclear D gene. The length of the CDR3 is 14 residues. Trimming pared 3 bases from V and 3 bases from J, leaving 11 bases between. Germline V gene lookup returns CDR1 MRHNA and CDR2 SNTAGT. The DNA for the CDR3 is TGTGCCAGCAGTGAGTTCAGGAGGGACACTGAAGCTTTCTTT. This codes for CASSEFRRDTEAFF.

The chain uses TRBV5-7 and TRBJ2-2, with TRBD2 matching over 9 bases. TRBV5-7 qualifies as an ORF whose function is uncertain. V dropped 3 bases and J dropped 3; count of bases not matched to a gene: 6. The CDR3 has 16 amino acids. The CDR3 spells CASSWAGGPDTGELFF. CDR3 DNA: TGTGCCAGCAGCTGGGCGGGAGGGCCGGACACCGGGGAGCTGTTTTTT.

The chain has TRBV12-3 or TRBV12-4 and TRBJ2-7; D not resolved. V was clipped by 2 bases and J by 3 bases, with 26 bases between them. The CDR3 is 19 residues long. The CDR3: CASSLKVFLGTGHNYEQYF. DNA of the CDR3: TGTGCCAGCAGTTTAAAGGTATTTCTTGGAACGGGTCATAACTACGAGCAGTACTTC.

This clonotype was detected ten times or more. V is TRBV7-9 and J is TRBJ2-7; D not resolved. CDR1 and CDR2 from the germline V gene are SEHNR and FQNEAQ (reference sequence). Trimming pared 1 base from V and 5 bases from J, leaving 9 bases between. The CDR3 totals 13 residues. The CDR3 nucleotides read TGTGCCAGCAGCTTAGAACGATTAAACGAGCAGTACTTC. Translating it yields CASSLERLNEQYF.

The sample holds many counts of this clonotype. The V call is TRBV12-3 or TRBV12-4, the J call TRBJ2-7; D assignment may be TRBD1 or TRBD2 (5 bases each). This CDR3 has 13 amino acids. V lost 2 bases and J lost 7, with 12 bases in between. CDR3 sequence reads: CASSLLGAGEQYF. CDR3 DNA sequence: TGTGCCAGCAGTTTACTCGGGGCTGGGGAGCAGTACTTC.

This clonotype was recorded once. The rearrangement links TRBV12-3 or TRBV12-4 to TRBJ1-5, with D maybe TRBD1 (6 bases). The CDR3 contains 14 residues. V lost 3 bases, J lost 7 bases, and 13 bases lay in between. The CDR3 reads CASSFWGGDQPQHF. As DNA, the CDR3 is TGTGCCAGCAGTTTTTGGGGGGGCGACCAGCCCCAGCATTTT.

Ten or more counts support this clonotype. The rearrangement joins TRBV3-1 to TRBJ1-2, with a tentative D call TRBD1 (6 bases). The ends were cut back, 4 bases at V and 3 bases at J, with 15 bases in the middle. In germline, CDR1 is LGHDT, CDR2 YNNKEL (reference sequence). This CDR3 region has 15 residues. Here the CDR3 reads CASSPRTENYYGYTF. The CDR3 DNA sequence: TGTGCCAGCAGCCCCAGGACAGAGAACTACTATGGCTACACCTTC.

This clonotype was detected only a few times. The CDR3 region has the DNA TGTGCCAGCCTTTCCACGGGGAATGCTAATGAAAAACTGTTTTTT. This gives the protein CASLSTGNANEKLFF. V is TRBV19 and J is TRBJ1-4, with unresolved D. Germline V CDR1 and CDR2: LNHDA, SQIVND (reference sequence). The CDR3 contains 15 residues. V was trimmed by 9 bases and J by 3 bases, leaving 17 bases between them.

This clonotype came up a few times. This sequence may be a read error, since a much larger clone differs from it by one base. This sequence joins TRBV14 and TRBJ2-3; TRBD1 might be the D (6 bases). CDR3 length equals 17 residues. From germline, CDR1 is SGHDN and CDR2 FVKESK. V dropped 6 bases and J dropped 2 bases, with 21 bases sitting between them. The CDR3 loop reads CASSHREEVIHTDTQYF. CDR3 in DNA: TGTGCCAGCAGTCACAGGGAAGAGGTCATACACACAGATACGCAGTATTTT.

There are many counts of this clonotype. CDR3 sequence (DNA): TGTGCCAGCAGGAGAGGGCCCCGGGTCGCCCGGCGAGTCACAGATACGCAGTATTTT. Protein: CASRRGPRVARRVTDTQYF. The J gene is TRBJ2-3, the V gene TRBV2, with a possible D match to TRBD2 (5 bases). V was trimmed by 6 bases and J by 2 bases, leaving 27 bases between them. Germline V gene lookup returns CDR1 SNHLY and CDR2 FYNNEI. The length of the CDR3 is 19 residues.

This clonotype was seen repeatedly, ten times or more. This rearrangement joins TRBV2 to TRBJ1-5, with TRBD1 as a possible D gene (5 bases). V lost 1 base to trimming and J lost 7 bases, with 20 bases between them. This CDR3 region has 17 residues. Germline V gives CDR1 SNHLY, CDR2 FYNNEI. The CDR3 nucleotides read TGTGCCAGCAGTGAAGTCGGGGGAGGGTTAATGCAACAGCCCCAGCATTTT. Translated, it gives CASSEVGGGLMQQPQHF. Variable domain in full (rest from reference TRBV2 and TRBJ1-5): EPEVTQTPSHQVTQMGQEVILRCVPISNHLYFYWYRQILGQKVEFLVSFYNNEISEKSEIFDDQFSVERPDGSNFTLKIRSTKLEDSAMYFCASSEVGGGLMQQPQHFGDGTRLSIL.

The sample holds many counts of this clonotype. The CDR3 DNA sequence: TGTGCCAGCAGTTTACCTGGGGTGGGGGATCAGCCCCAGCATTTT. Residues: CASSLPGVGDQPQHF. The chain links TRBV28 to TRBJ1-5, with TRBD1 as a possible D gene (5 bases). The CDR3 has 15 amino acids. The V end was cut by 2 bases, the J end by 5 bases, with 13 bases between. Germline values: CDR1 MDHEN, CDR2 SYDVKM.

In its sample, this clonotype was seen many times. The chain recombines TRBV25-1 with TRBJ1-2; D call uncertain. The CDR3 is 15 amino acids. V dropped 1 base and J dropped 0 bases, with 9 bases sitting between them. Germline CDR1 MGHDK, CDR2 SYGVNS. The CDR3 is CASSESLGPNYGYTF. The CDR3 DNA reads TGTGCCAGCAGTGAATCCCTGGGCCCTAACTATGGCTACACCTTC.

This clonotype was counted at least ten times. J is TRBJ2-5 and V is TRBV3-1; D remains unclear. Trimming cost V 0 bases and J 0 bases, with 14 bases left between them. The CDR3 is 17 residues long. Germline V gene sequence: CDR1 LGHDT, CDR2 YNNKEL (reference sequence). DNA of the CDR3: TGTGCCAGCAGCCAAGATGACTGGCGAGAGTACCAAGAGACCCAGTACTTC. Translating it yields CASSQDDWREYQETQYF.

J is TRBJ1-5 and V is TRBV12-3 or TRBV12-4, with TRBD1 as a possible D gene (6 bases). There are 12 residues in the CDR3. Trimming cost V 11 bases and J 0 bases, with 8 bases left between them. The CDR3 sequence: CAGQYSNQPQHF. In DNA form, the CDR3 reads TGTGCCGGACAGTATAGCAATCAGCCCCAGCATTTT.

This sequence joins TRBV5-1 and TRBJ2-3; 7 bases align to TRBD1. CDR3 length equals 13 residues. Germline lookup yields CDR1 SGHRS and CDR2 YFSETQ. Germline trimming cut 6 bases from V and 3 bases from J; bases unmatched to any gene: 4. CDR3 loop: CASKKGATDTQYF. CDR3 coding DNA: TGCGCCAGCAAAAAGGGGGCGACAGATACGCAGTATTTT.

This clonotype was recorded many times. This chain joins TRBV2 and TRBJ1-2, with 8 bases fitting TRBD1. The germline V gene encodes CDR1 SNHLY and CDR2 FYNNEI. The CDR3 has 15 amino acids. After removal of 6 bases from V and 4 bases from J, the junction contained 10 bases not matched to a gene. The CDR3 sequence is CASRSYQGAGYGYTF. CDR3 DNA sequence: TGTGCCAGCAGGTCCTATCAGGGGGCCGGCTATGGCTACACCTTC.

The table lists this clonotype with many counts. The genes are TRBV12-3 or TRBV12-4 and TRBJ2-3; D might be TRBD1 (5 bases). V lost 3 bases and J lost 13, with 14 bases in between. The CDR3 sequence is 12 residues long. The CDR3 spells CASSLFSRVEYF. The CDR3 DNA reads as TGTGCCAGCAGTTTGTTTAGCAGGGTGGAGTATTTT.

There are many counts of this clonotype. This rearrangement joins TRBV2 to TRBJ1-1; D is undetermined. The CDR3 spans 12 residues. V was clipped by 6 bases and J by 7 bases, with 12 bases between them. Germline V gene lookup returns CDR1 SNHLY and CDR2 FYNNEI. The CDR3 DNA follows: TGTGCCAGCAGGCGGGGAAATATTGAAGCTTTCTTT. Its protein is CASRRGNIEAFF. Combining the CDR3 with reference TRBV2 and TRBJ1-1 gives the whole variable domain EPEVTQTPSHQVTQMGQEVILRCVPISNHLYFYWYRQILGQKVEFLVSFYNNEISEKSEIFDDQFSVERPDGSNFTLKIRSTKLEDSAMYFCASRRGNIEAFFGQGTRLTVV.

This clonotype was seen repeatedly, ten times or more. J is TRBJ1-5 and V is TRBV12-3 or TRBV12-4; D possibly corresponds to TRBD1 (6 bases). The CDR3 spans 15 residues. V lost 3 bases, J lost 4 bases, and 13 bases lay in between. The CDR3 bases are TGTGCCAGCAGTTTTGGGGGGCTAGGGAATCAGCCCCAGCATTTT. It is translated as CASSFGGLGNQPQHF.

This chain uses TRBV5-1 with TRBJ2-7; D possibly uses TRBD1 or TRBD2 (5 bases each). Germline CDR1 and CDR2: SGHRS and YFSETQ. V was shortened by 4 bases and J by 6 bases, with 14 bases between the two germline ends. The CDR3 loop spans 13 amino acids. CDR3 bases: TGCGCCAGCAGCCCGACTCCAGGGACCGAGCAGTACTTC. This gives the protein CASSPTPGTEQYF.

As regards this clonotype: This may stem from a read error, because a much larger clone lies one nucleotide away. The CDR3 here is CASRDFGQGNEKLFF. In nucleotides, the CDR3 is TGTGCCAGCAGGGACTTTGGACAGGGTAATGAAAAACTGTTTTTT. The gene calls are TRBV27 and TRBJ1-4; TRBD1 agrees at 8 bases. The length of the CDR3 is 15 residues. Germline assignment: CDR1 MNHEY and CDR2 SMNVEV (reference sequence). After removal of 6 bases from V and 4 bases from J, the junction contained 7 bases not matched to a gene.